The clone carrying this TCR beta chain occurred a few times. Its target is unknown. Expressed TCRB transcripts were sequenced, since all the RNA that had been isolated was reverse transcribed. Assay used: immunoSEQ multiplex PCR; TCRdb lists only in-frame clones, some missing. Found here are a few hundred thousand clones, approximately 12% of them singletons; the top ten hold over 0.008%. The data are from a study of beta chain features in type 1 diabetes. Per the germline V gene, CDR1 is MDHEN and CDR2 is SYDVKM. The CDR3 covers 12 residues. The trim removed 6 bases at V and 4 bases at J, leaving 2 bases unmatched. The study, taken as a whole, reports: Insertion counts at VDJ junctions were lower in type 1 diabetes patients, who also showed more deletions there. In every one of the four CD4+ subsets, TCRB CDR3s were moderately but significantly shorter in Type 1 diabetes patients. PCR might show a preference for shorter templates, equally across patients and controls.

By way of CD45RO/CCR7/CD25/CD127/CD95/CD27, the CD4+ regulatory, stem cell-like memory, central memory and naive cells were sorted. The sequence was obtained from a woman aged 18-35 years with type 1 diabetes. Source material: naive CD4+ T cells from blood. The rearrangement links TRBV28 to TRBJ1-2; 7 nucleotides agree with TRBD1. For the CDR3, the DNA is TGTGCCAGCAGCGGGACAGTCTATGGCTACACCTTC. This encodes CASSGTVYGYTF.